The 29 T cell receptor beta chains reported below all come from one sample, sequenced in a study of OX40 agonist ivuxolimab in advanced cancers. Libraries were prepared by immunoSEQ multiplex PCR; TCRdb keeps only in-frame clonotypes and omits some of them. The sample yields 75,000 or so clones, roughly 83% seen once. This specimen consisted of CD4+ or CD8+ T cells sorted from blood, obtained in a trial of the OX40 agonist ivuxolimab. Receptors originate from an adult with an advanced solid tumor such as melanoma, head and neck, liver or kidney cancer.

The V gene is TRBV11-2, the J gene TRBJ2-1, with D unresolved. This CDR3 has 11 amino acids. The V gene lost 3 bases and the J gene lost 10 bases, with 7 bases spanning the gap. Germline CDR1 is SGHAT and CDR2 is FQNNGV. The CDR3 region has the DNA TGTGCCAGCAGCTTGTCCTACGAGCAGTTCTTC. As protein: CASSLSYEQFF.

The CDR3 nucleotides read TGTGCCAGCAGTTTAGGGTCAGGGGGTGGTACTGAAGCTTTCTTT. Its translation: CASSLGSGGGTEAFF. The V call is TRBV27, the J call TRBJ1-1; 7 bases fit TRBD1. Trimming took 2 bases from V and 5 from J; bases not matched to a gene: 8. Germline CDR1 is MNHEY and CDR2 is SMNVEV (reference sequence). The CDR3 sequence is 15 residues long.

The chain recombines TRBV10-2 with TRBJ2-7; either TRBD1 or TRBD2 may fit D (5 bases each). Germline CDR1 is WSHSY and CDR2 is SAAADI. CDR3 length: 15 residues. Deletions cut 4 bases from V and 3 bases from J, with 16 bases between. The CDR3 region has the DNA TGCGCCAGCAGTGCGGCCTGGGACGGACACTACGAGCAGTACTTC. Amino acids: CASSAAWDGHYEQYF.

The rearrangement joins TRBV10-1 to TRBJ1-1; 7 bases agree with TRBD1. Germline CDR1 reads WNHNN; CDR2 reads SYGVQD (reference sequence). The CDR3 has 13 residues. J gave up 8 bases and V 6 bases, and 9 bases lay outside the gene matches. The CDR3 loop reads CASRQTGRREAFF. CDR3 sequence (DNA): TGCGCCAGCAGACAGACAGGGCGAAGGGAAGCTTTCTTT.

The J gene is TRBJ1-3, the V gene TRBV18; D not certain. The V gene's germline CDR1 is KGHSH and CDR2 LQKENI. V was clipped by 1 base and J by 2 bases, with 12 bases between them. The CDR3 spans 16 residues. The CDR3 reads CASSPRDGPTGNTIYF. CDR3 nucleotides: TGTGCCAGCTCACCACGAGACGGCCCCACTGGAAACACCATATATTTT.

This clone was counted between two and nine times. The rearrangement links TRBV6-5 to TRBJ2-7; 7 bases map to TRBD1. Unmatched junction bases numbered 12, after V lost 6 bases and J lost 7 bases. The CDR3 extends over 14 amino acids. CDR1 MNHEY and CDR2 SVGAGI come from the germline V gene. CDR3 DNA sequence: TGTGCCAGCAGCCCCGACAGGGTTTCGTGGGAGCAGTACTTC. Its translation is CASSPDRVSWEQYF.

The chain couples TRBV5-6 to TRBJ1-6; D might be TRBD1 (5 bases). The CDR3 spans 14 residues. CDR1 is SGHDT and CDR2 is YYEEEE in the germline V gene. Trimming removed 1 base at V and 6 bases at J, with 8 bases between. The CDR3 region has the DNA TGTGCCAGCAGCTTGCTGACAGTTAATTCACCCCTCCACTTT. Its protein product is CASSLLTVNSPLHF.

The CDR3 nucleotides are TGTGCCAGCAGCATCAGACAGGGAGAGAATGAAAAACTGTTTTTT. Its protein is CASSIRQGENEKLFF. The rearrangement joins TRBV11-3 to TRBJ1-4; 7 nucleotides line up with TRBD1. There are 15 residues in the CDR3. CDR1 and CDR2 (germline): SGHNT, YENEEA. The junction had 8 bases not matched to a gene; V was cut back by 5 bases and J by 5 bases.

The chain combines TRBV27 with TRBJ1-4; D is possibly TRBD1 (6 bases). Germline V gene data show CDR1 as MNHEY and CDR2 as SMNVEV (reference sequence). CDR3 size: 14 residues. Trimming took off 4 bases at V and 5 bases at J, with 11 bases between the two ends. CDR3 nucleotide sequence: TGTGCCAGCAGTTCGCGGCAGGGGAATGAAAAACTGTTTTTT. Amino acids: CASSSRQGNEKLFF.

The V gene is TRBV5-1, the J gene TRBJ1-5; 7 bases agree with TRBD1. This CDR3 comprises 16 residues. Germline CDR1 is SGHRS and CDR2 is YFSETQ. V was clipped by 0 bases and J by 0 bases; unmatched bases: 3. In nucleotides, the CDR3 is TGCGCCAGCAGCTTGGGGACAGGCGATAGCAATCAGCCCCAGCATTTT. As protein: CASSLGTGDSNQPQHF.

The chain links TRBV14 to TRBJ2-1; D possibly matches TRBD1 or TRBD2 (5 bases each). V lost 6 bases and J 4 bases, leaving 13 bases between the germline ends. The CDR3 loop spans 14 amino acids. The germline gives CDR1 SGHDN, CDR2 FVKESK. The chain's CDR3 is CASSQPGRYNEQFF. Here the CDR3 DNA reads TGTGCCAGCAGTCAGCCGGGACGTTACAATGAGCAGTTCTTC.

This CDR3 is CASSATGTGNEKLFF. In DNA, the CDR3 is TGTGCCAGCAGCGCTACCGGGACAGGGAATGAAAAACTGTTTTTT. The genes are TRBV9 and TRBJ1-4; TRBD1 matches at 9 bases. V lost 3 bases, J lost 5 bases, and 5 bases stayed unmatched. From germline, CDR1 is SGDLS and CDR2 YYNGEE. This CDR3 is built from 15 residues.

This chain uses TRBV7-9 with TRBJ2-6, with D uncertain. Germline V CDR1 and CDR2: SEHNR, FQNEAQ (reference sequence). There are 16 residues in the CDR3. V lost 2 bases and J 0 bases, leaving 8 bases between the germline ends. The CDR3 DNA is TGTGCCAGCAGCTTATTTGGCCTCTCTGGGGCCAACGTCCTGACTTTC. It specifies CASSLFGLSGANVLTF.

J is TRBJ1-2 and V is TRBV30; perhaps TRBD1 as D (6 bases). The V end was cut by 0 bases, the J end by 4 bases, with 21 bases between. Germline loops: CDR1 GTSNPN, CDR2 SVGIG (reference sequence). The CDR3 extends over 17 amino acids. This chain's CDR3 is CAWSVPLISAGAYGYTF. CDR3 DNA: TGTGCCTGGAGTGTACCCCTCATTAGTGCAGGGGCCTATGGCTACACCTTC.

The chain has TRBV11-3 and TRBJ2-2; TRBD1 agrees at 7 bases. This CDR3 contains 17 residues. In germline, CDR1 is SGHNT, CDR2 YENEEA. After removal of 5 bases from V and 0 bases from J, the junction contained 9 bases not matched to a gene. The CDR3 protein is CASSRIRQGPNTGELFF. The DNA for the CDR3 is TGTGCCAGCAGCCGGATCCGACAGGGCCCGAACACCGGGGAGCTGTTTTTT.

A single count supports this clone. In DNA, the CDR3 is TGTGCCAGCAGCCCCGCGGGGATGATCATTCAGTACTTC. This sequence encodes CASSPAGMIIQYF. V usage is TRBV5-4 and J usage is TRBJ2-4, with D tentatively TRBD2 (6 bases). The germline V gene has CDR1 SGHNT and CDR2 YYREEE (reference sequence). The ends were cut back, 4 bases at V and 9 bases at J, with 14 bases in the middle. CDR3 length: 13 residues.

For the CDR3, the DNA is TGTGCCAGTAGTATTATGGGGAACACTGAAGCTTTCTTT. The encoded protein is CASSIMGNTEAFF. This chain connects TRBV19 to TRBJ1-1; D uncertain. This CDR3 is built from 13 residues. Trimming shortened V by 3 bases and J by 1 base, and 6 bases separated the two germline ends. Germline loops: CDR1 LNHDA, CDR2 SQIVND (reference sequence).

The chain joins TRBV5-1 to TRBJ1-1; perhaps TRBD1 as D (6 bases). The CDR3 is 14 residues long. V was pared by 4 bases and J by 4 bases, with 14 bases between. The germline V gene has CDR1 SGHRS and CDR2 YFSETQ. In DNA form, the CDR3 reads TGCGCCAGCAGCCAAAACACAGGGATCACTGAAGCTTTCTTT. It yields the protein CASSQNTGITEAFF. Variable domain in full (rest from reference TRBV5-1 and TRBJ1-1): KAGVTQTPRYLIKTRGQQVTLSCSPISGHRSVSWYQQTPGQGLQFLFEYFSETQRNKGNFPGRFSGRQFSNSRSEMNVSTLELGDSALYLCASSQNTGITEAFFGQGTRLTVV.

This clone occurred once. V usage is TRBV7-6 and J usage is TRBJ2-1, with a weak D call TRBD2 (7 bases). With 0 bases removed from V and 9 bases from J, the gap between germline ends came to 9 bases. CDR1 is SGHVS and CDR2 is FNYEAQ in the germline V gene. There are 13 residues in the CDR3. CDR3 loop: CASSLAGGPEQFF. The CDR3 DNA reads TGTGCCAGCAGCTTAGCGGGGGGGCCTGAGCAGTTCTTC.

The J gene is TRBJ1-1, the V gene TRBV5-6; D is ambiguous. The CDR3 consists of 16 residues. Trimming stripped 0 bases from V and 0 bases from J, with 12 bases between. In germline, CDR1 is SGHDT, CDR2 YYEEEE. DNA for the CDR3: TGTGCCAGCAGCTTGGAACGTCGACGGATGAACACTGAAGCTTTCTTT. This sequence encodes CASSLERRRMNTEAFF.

V usage is TRBV4-2 and J usage is TRBJ2-3; D may be TRBD2 (6 bases). V lost 3 bases and J 0 bases, leaving 13 bases between the germline ends. The CDR3 runs to 16 residues. Germline CDR1 reads LGHNA; CDR2 reads YNFKEQ. DNA of the CDR3: TGTGCCAGCAGCCATGGCCTTAGCGGAAGCACAGATACGCAGTATTTT. The encoded protein is CASSHGLSGSTDTQYF.

This chain connects TRBV7-6 to TRBJ2-7, with D perhaps TRBD1 or TRBD2 (5 bases each). Germline V gene data show CDR1 as SGHVS and CDR2 as FNYEAQ. CDR3 length: 14 amino acids. Trimming took off 1 base at V and 5 bases at J, with 12 bases between the two ends. The CDR3, as DNA: TGTGCCAGCAGCTTAGGAACGGGGCGACACGAGCAGTACTTC. Translated, it gives CASSLGTGRHEQYF.

The genes are TRBV19 and TRBJ2-5, with D tentatively TRBD1 (6 bases). V was pared by 6 bases and J by 1 base, with 12 bases between. CDR3 size: 14 residues. CDR1 and CDR2 (germline): LNHDA, SQIVND (reference sequence). The CDR3 loop reads CASSWTVSQETQYF. CDR3 DNA sequence: TGTGCCAGTAGCTGGACAGTAAGCCAAGAGACCCAGTACTTC.

The chain joins TRBV9 to TRBJ2-1; 11 bases map to TRBD2. This CDR3 comprises 17 residues. With 0 bases clipped from V and 6 bases from J, the junction kept 8 bases outside the gene matches. CDR1 and CDR2 (germline): SGDLS, YYNGEE. CDR3 sequence (DNA): TGTGCCAGCAGCGTAGGCGATAGCGGGGGGGCCAGCAATGAGCAGTTCTTC. Encoded protein: CASSVGDSGGASNEQFF.

The V call is TRBV10-3, the J call TRBJ1-2; D is unresolved. The CDR3 runs to 14 residues. V was shortened by 3 bases and J by 4 bases, with 12 bases between the two germline ends. Germline lookup yields CDR1 ENHRY and CDR2 SYGVKD. For the CDR3, the DNA is TGTGCCATCAGTGACTCCGGGCAGTCCTATGGCTACACCTTC. Its translation is CAISDSGQSYGYTF.

The sample holds one count of this clone. This rearrangement joins TRBV19 to TRBJ1-1; D is unresolved. V gave up 4 bases and J gave up 6 bases, with 15 bases separating them. Germline V gives CDR1 LNHDA, CDR2 SQIVND (reference sequence). This CDR3 spans 14 amino acids. The CDR3 here is CASSTPPRTAEAFF. The DNA of the CDR3 is TGTGCCAGTAGTACTCCGCCCCGGACCGCTGAAGCTTTCTTT.

This clone qualifies as medium-sized (0.01 to 0.1%). The chain has TRBV7-2 and TRBJ2-7; weak D call: TRBD2 (6 bases). This CDR3 is 14 amino acids long. Trimming left V 6 bases short and J 4 bases short, with 16 bases between. The germline V gene encodes CDR1 SGHTA and CDR2 FQGNSA. The CDR3 protein is CASSVTPGTYEQYF. CDR3 DNA sequence: TGTGCCAGCAGTGTAACGCCAGGGACTTACGAGCAGTACTTC.

The rearrangement joins TRBV9 to TRBJ1-2; possibly TRBD1 for D (6 bases). V dropped 4 bases and J dropped 4 bases, with 17 bases sitting between them. The CDR3 is 15 residues long. Germline CDR1 is SGDLS and CDR2 is YYNGEE. CDR3 in amino acids: CASSPRLGGAYGYTF. DNA of the CDR3: TGTGCCAGCAGCCCCCGGTTGGGGGGCGCCTATGGCTACACCTTC. Variable domain in full (rest from reference TRBV9 and TRBJ1-2): DSGVTQTPKHLITATGQRVTLRCSPRSGDLSVYWYQQSLDQGLQFLIQYYNGEERAKGNILERFSAQQFPDLHSELNLSSLELGDSALYFCASSPRLGGAYGYTFGSGTRLTVV.

The chain joins TRBV10-3 to TRBJ1-6; 7 bases fit TRBD1. CDR1 and CDR2 from the germline V gene are ENHRY and SYGVKD. Germline trimming cut 3 bases from V and 10 bases from J; bases unmatched to any gene: 9. The CDR3 length is 15 residues. CDR3 nucleotide sequence: TGTGCCATCAGTGACTCGGGACAGCGGAACTCACCCCTCCACTTT. Its protein is CAISDSGQRNSPLHF.